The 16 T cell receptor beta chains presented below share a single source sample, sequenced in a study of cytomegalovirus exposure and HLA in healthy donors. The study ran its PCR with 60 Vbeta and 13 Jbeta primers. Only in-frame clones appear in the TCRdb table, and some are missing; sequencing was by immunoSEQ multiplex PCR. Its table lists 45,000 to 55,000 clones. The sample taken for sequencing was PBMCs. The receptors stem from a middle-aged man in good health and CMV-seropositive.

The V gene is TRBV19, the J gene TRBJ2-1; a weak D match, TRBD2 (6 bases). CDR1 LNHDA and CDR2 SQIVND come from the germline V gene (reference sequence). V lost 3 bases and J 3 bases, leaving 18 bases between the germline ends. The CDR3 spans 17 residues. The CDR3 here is CASSMGLVGGLYNEQFF. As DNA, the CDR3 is TGTGCCAGTAGTATGGGGCTAGTCGGAGGGCTCTACAATGAGCAGTTCTTC.

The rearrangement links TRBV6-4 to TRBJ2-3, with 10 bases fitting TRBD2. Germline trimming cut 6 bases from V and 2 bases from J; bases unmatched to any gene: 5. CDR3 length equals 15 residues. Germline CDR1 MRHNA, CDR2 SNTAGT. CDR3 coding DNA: TGTGCCAGCAGCGCCGGGACTAGCGACACAGATACGCAGTATTTT. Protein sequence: CASSAGTSDTDTQYF.

The CDR3 DNA is TGCAGCGCCCTAGGGGGCGGGGAGCTGTTTTTT. Its protein product is CSALGGGELFF. The chain recombines TRBV29-1 with TRBJ2-2; TRBD1 might be the D (6 bases). V was clipped by 7 bases and J by 7 bases, with 10 bases between them. Germline V gene sequence: CDR1 SQVTM, CDR2 ANQGSEA. The CDR3 covers 11 residues.

The CDR3 DNA follows: TGTGCCAGCAGTCGTGGACTAGCCCTTACCTGGTTCTTC. This translates into CASSRGLALTWFF. The chain employs TRBV28 and TRBJ2-1, with TRBD2 matching 8 bases. V lost 5 bases and J lost 15; bases outside the gene matches: 12. This CDR3 has 13 residues. Germline loops: CDR1 MDHEN, CDR2 SYDVKM.

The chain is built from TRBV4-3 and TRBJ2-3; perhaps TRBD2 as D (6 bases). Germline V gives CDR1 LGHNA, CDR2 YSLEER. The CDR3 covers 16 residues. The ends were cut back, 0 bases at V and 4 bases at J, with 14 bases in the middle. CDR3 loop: CASSQDRGGEPDTQYF. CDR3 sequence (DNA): TGCGCCAGCAGCCAAGATCGGGGCGGGGAGCCAGATACGCAGTATTTT.

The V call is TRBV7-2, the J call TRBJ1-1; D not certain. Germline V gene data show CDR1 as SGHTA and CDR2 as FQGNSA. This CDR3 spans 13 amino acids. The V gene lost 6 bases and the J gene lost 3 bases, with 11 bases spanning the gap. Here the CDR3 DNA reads TGTGCCAGCAGTTCAGGTCGACACACTGAAGCTTTCTTT. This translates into CASSSGRHTEAFF.

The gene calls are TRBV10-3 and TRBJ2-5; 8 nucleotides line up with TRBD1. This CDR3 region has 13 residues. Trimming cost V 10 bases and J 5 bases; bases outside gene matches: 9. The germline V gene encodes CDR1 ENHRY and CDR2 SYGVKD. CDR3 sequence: CASTGGPGETQYF. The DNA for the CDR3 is TGTGCCAGCACAGGGGGACCAGGGGAGACCCAGTACTTC.

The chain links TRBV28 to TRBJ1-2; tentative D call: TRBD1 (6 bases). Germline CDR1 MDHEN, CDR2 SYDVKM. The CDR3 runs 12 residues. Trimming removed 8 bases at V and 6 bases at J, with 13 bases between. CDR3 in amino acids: CASGRTAHGYTF. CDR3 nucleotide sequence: TGTGCCAGCGGGCGGACAGCCCATGGCTACACCTTC.

Here the CDR3 DNA reads TGCGCCAGCAGCTTGACGGTGAACACTGAAGCTTTCTTT. Encoded protein: CASSLTVNTEAFF. This chain uses TRBV5-1 with TRBJ1-1; no definite D call. Looked up from germline, CDR1 is SGHRS and CDR2 is YFSETQ. V gave up 1 base and J gave up 0 bases, with 4 bases separating them. The CDR3 consists of 13 residues.

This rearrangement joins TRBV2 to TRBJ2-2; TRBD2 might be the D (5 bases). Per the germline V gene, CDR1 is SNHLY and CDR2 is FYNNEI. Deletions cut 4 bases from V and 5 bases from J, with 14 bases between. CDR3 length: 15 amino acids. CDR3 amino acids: CASSVWRVDTGELFF. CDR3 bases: TGTGCCAGCAGTGTTTGGCGGGTGGATACCGGGGAGCTGTTTTTT.

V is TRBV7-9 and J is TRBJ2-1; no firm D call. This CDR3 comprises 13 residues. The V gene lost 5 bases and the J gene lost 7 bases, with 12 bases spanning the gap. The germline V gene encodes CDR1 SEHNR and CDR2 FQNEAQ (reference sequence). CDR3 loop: CASSIDKANEQFF. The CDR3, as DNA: TGTGCCAGCAGCATTGACAAGGCGAATGAGCAGTTCTTC.

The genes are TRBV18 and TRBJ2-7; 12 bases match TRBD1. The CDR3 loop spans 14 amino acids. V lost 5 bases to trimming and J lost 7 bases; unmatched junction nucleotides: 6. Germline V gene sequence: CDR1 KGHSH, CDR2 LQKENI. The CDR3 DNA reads TGTGCCAGCTCAACGGGACAGGGGGCCAAGGAGCAGTACTTC. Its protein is CASSTGQGAKEQYF.

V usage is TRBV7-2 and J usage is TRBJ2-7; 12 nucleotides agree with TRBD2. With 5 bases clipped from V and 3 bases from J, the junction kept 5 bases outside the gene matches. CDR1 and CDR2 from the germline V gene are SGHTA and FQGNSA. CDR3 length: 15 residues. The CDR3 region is CASSPTSGGVYEQYF. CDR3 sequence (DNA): TGTGCCAGCAGCCCGACTAGCGGGGGTGTCTACGAGCAGTACTTC.

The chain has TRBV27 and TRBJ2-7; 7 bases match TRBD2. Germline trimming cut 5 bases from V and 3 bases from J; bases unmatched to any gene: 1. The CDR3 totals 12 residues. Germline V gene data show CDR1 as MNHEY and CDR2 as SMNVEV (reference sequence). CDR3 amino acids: CASSGGGYEQYF. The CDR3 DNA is TGTGCCAGCAGTGGCGGGGGCTACGAGCAGTACTTC.

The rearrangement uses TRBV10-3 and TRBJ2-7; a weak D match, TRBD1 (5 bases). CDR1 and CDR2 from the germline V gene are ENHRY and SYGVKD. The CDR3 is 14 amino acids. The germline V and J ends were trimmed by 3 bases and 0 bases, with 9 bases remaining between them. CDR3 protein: CAISERGASYEQYF. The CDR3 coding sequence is TGTGCCATCAGTGAAAGGGGCGCCTCCTACGAGCAGTACTTC.

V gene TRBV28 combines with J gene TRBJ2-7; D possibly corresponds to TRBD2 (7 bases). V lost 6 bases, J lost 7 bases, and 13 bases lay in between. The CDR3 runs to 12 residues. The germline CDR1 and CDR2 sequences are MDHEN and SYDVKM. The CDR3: CASRRGLKEQYF. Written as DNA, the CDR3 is TGTGCCAGCAGGCGGGGGCTAAAAGAGCAGTACTTC.